This T cell receptor beta chain appears in the sequencing data of a study of blood T cell repertoires in COVID-19. Across the study: T cells, B-cell-depleted T cells, or PBMCs provided the cDNA or gDNA that served as material.

Profiled with immunoSEQ multiplex PCR; TCRdb holds only in-frame clones, not every one. This sample yields approximately 70,000 clones, of which approximately 84% are seen a single time; roughly 4.5% belongs to the top ten. Germline-derived CDR1 and CDR2 are SNHLY and FYNNEI. Trimming removed 7 bases at V and 3 bases at J, with 9 bases between. The CDR3 runs 12 residues. Concerning this clone: This sample includes further DNA sequences coding for the same CDR3.

This receptor was identified in a woman aged 60-75 years with acute or convalescent COVID-19. Sample: peripheral blood. The chain carries TRBV2 and TRBJ1-1, with D perhaps TRBD1 (5 bases). The CDR3: CASTGSDTEAFF. In DNA, the CDR3 is TGTGCCAGCACAGGGTCGGACACTGAAGCTTTCTTT. The entire variable domain, with the rest obtained from reference TRBV2 and TRBJ1-1, is as follows: EPEVTQTPSHQVTQMGQEVILRCVPISNHLYFYWYRQILGQKVEFLVSFYNNEISEKSEIFDDQFSVERPDGSNFTLKIRSTKLEDSAMYFCASTGSDTEAFFGQGTRLTVV.